The 4 T cell receptor beta chains listed next were all sequenced from one sample in a study of blood T cell repertoires in COVID-19. The data were produced by immunoSEQ multiplex PCR, yet TCRdb's version contains in-frame clones alone and is incomplete. The sample yields 250,000 to 400,000 clones, around 85% seen once. Material for sequencing was PBMCs or T cells enriched from blood (not recorded which). All receptors come from a woman aged 25-40 years who had been exposed to COVID-19.

The chain is built from TRBV28 and TRBJ1-5; maybe TRBD1 (6 bases). There are 15 residues in the CDR3. Per the germline V gene, CDR1 is MDHEN and CDR2 is SYDVKM. V gave up 4 bases and J gave up 3 bases, with 13 bases separating them. This CDR3 reads CASSSLTGFNQPQHF. The CDR3 region has the DNA TGTGCCAGCAGTTCCCTTACAGGGTTCAATCAGCCCCAGCATTTT.

This clone was seen more than once but under ten times. The chain recombines TRBV4-1 with TRBJ1-2, with 11 bases fitting TRBD1. J gave up 2 bases and V 4 bases, and 3 bases lay outside the gene matches. The CDR3 has 15 residues. In germline, CDR1 is MGHRA, CDR2 YSYEKL. The CDR3 nucleotides are TGCGCCAGCAGCCCCGGGACAGGGGGGAACTATGGCTACACCTTC. This gives the protein CASSPGTGGNYGYTF.

This sequence joins TRBV27 and TRBJ2-1, with TRBD2 matching 11 bases. This CDR3 has 13 residues. Germline CDR1 is MNHEY and CDR2 is SMNVEV (reference sequence). V lost 10 bases to trimming and J lost 4 bases; unmatched junction nucleotides: 3. CDR3 in amino acids: CANPSGRYNEQFF. Here the CDR3 DNA reads TGTGCCAACCCTAGCGGGAGGTACAATGAGCAGTTCTTC.

The J gene is TRBJ1-2, the V gene TRBV19; 8 nucleotides agree with TRBD1. V trimming: 8 bases; J trimming: 4 bases; junction bases outside the gene matches: 6. The CDR3 has 13 residues. In germline, CDR1 is LNHDA, CDR2 SQIVND (reference sequence). For the CDR3, the DNA is TGTGCCAGTGGTACGACAGGGGCCTATGGCTACACCTTC. It specifies CASGTTGAYGYTF.